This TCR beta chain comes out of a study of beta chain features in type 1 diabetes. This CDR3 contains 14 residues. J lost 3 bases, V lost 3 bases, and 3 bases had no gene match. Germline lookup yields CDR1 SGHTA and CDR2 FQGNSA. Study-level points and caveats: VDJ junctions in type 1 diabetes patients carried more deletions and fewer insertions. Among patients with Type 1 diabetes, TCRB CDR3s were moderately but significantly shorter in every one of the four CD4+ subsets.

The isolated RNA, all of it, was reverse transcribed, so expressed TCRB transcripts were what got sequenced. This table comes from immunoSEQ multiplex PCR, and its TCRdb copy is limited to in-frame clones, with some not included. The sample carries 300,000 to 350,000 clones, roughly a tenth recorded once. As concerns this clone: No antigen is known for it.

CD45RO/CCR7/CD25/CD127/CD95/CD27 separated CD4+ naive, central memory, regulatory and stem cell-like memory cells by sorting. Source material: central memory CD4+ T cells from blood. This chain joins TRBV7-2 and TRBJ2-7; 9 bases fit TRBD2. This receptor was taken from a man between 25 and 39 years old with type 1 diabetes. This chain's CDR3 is CASSFAGGHYEQYF. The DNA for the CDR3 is TGTGCCAGCAGCTTTGCGGGGGGGCACTACGAGCAGTACTTC. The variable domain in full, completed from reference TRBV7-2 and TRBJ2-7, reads GAGVSQSPSNKVTEKGKDVELRCDPISGHTALYWYRQSLGQGLEFLIYFQGNSAPDKSGLPSDRFSAERTGGSVSTLTIQRTQQEDSAVYLCASSFAGGHYEQYFGPGTRLTVT.